A single sample is the source of the 32 T cell receptor beta chains below, sequenced in a study of a mutant IDH1 vaccine in newly diagnosed glioma. Time point defined: week 35, safety follow-up. Each dose delivered 300 ug of mutant IDH1 20-mer peptide subcutaneously with imiquimod. Sequenced by immunoSEQ multiplex PCR; TCRdb stores in-frame clones only, minus some. Here the sample spans about 50,000 clones, around 84% being singletons. Antigen specificity for these receptors is unknown. The input for sequencing was PBMCs, taken from a glioma patient whose treatment included an IDH1 peptide vaccine. The receptors were sampled from a woman aged 18 to 35 with glioma.

This chain links TRBV6-1 with TRBJ2-1, with TRBD2 matching 10 bases. The V segment lost 4 bases and the J segment 8 bases; nucleotides outside the gene matches: 8. CDR1 is MNHNS and CDR2 is SASEGT in the germline V gene. The CDR3 has 15 residues. The CDR3 is CASSAERGGFHEQFF. The CDR3 DNA sequence: TGTGCCAGCAGTGCCGAGCGGGGGGGCTTCCATGAGCAGTTCTTC.

There are a few counts of this clone. The CDR3 bases are TGTGCCAGCAGCACCCTGGGGGGTGGAACAGATACGCAGTATTTT. Its protein product is CASSTLGGGTDTQYF. V and J are TRBV5-4 and TRBJ2-3, with D tentatively TRBD2 (6 bases). V was shortened by 4 bases and J by 3 bases, with 15 bases between the two germline ends. CDR1 and CDR2 from the germline V gene are SGHNT and YYREEE (reference sequence). The CDR3 length is 15 residues.

This chain uses TRBV21-1 with TRBJ2-3. TRBV21-1 is a recognized pseudogene. There are 16 residues in the CDR3. The CDR3 DNA sequence: TGTGCCAGCCGCAGCAAGGGGGGTTTTTACACAGATACGCAGTATTTT. It codes for CASRSKGGFYTDTQYF.

The V and J genes are TRBV5-4 and TRBJ2-7; no firm D call. Germline V gene lookup returns CDR1 SGHNT and CDR2 YYREEE (reference sequence). The CDR3 is 13 residues long. V was clipped by 4 bases and J by 6 bases, with 14 bases between them. CDR3 sequence reads: CASSPPGVREQYF. CDR3 coding DNA: TGTGCCAGCAGCCCTCCGGGTGTCCGCGAGCAGTACTTC.

The V gene is TRBV12-5, the J gene TRBJ2-3; no definite D call. This CDR3 region has 12 residues. Germline V gene lookup returns CDR1 LGHNT and CDR2 FRNRAP. The V gene lost 6 bases and the J gene lost 6 bases, with 10 bases spanning the gap. The CDR3 sequence is CASGRPRDTQYF. The CDR3 DNA reads as TGTGCTAGTGGCCGACCAAGGGATACGCAGTATTTT.

The rearrangement links TRBV5-1 to TRBJ2-2; 13 bases align to TRBD2. This CDR3 has 16 amino acids. V shed 0 bases, J shed 9 bases, and the junction held 5 bases outside the gene matches. CDR1 is SGHRS and CDR2 is YFSETQ in the germline V gene. The CDR3 spells CASSLVLAGGDRELFF. CDR3 nucleotide sequence: TGCGCCAGCAGCTTGGTACTAGCGGGAGGGGACCGGGAGCTGTTTTTT.

The chain employs TRBV6-1 and TRBJ2-1, with D possibly matching TRBD2 (6 bases). Looked up from germline, CDR1 is MNHNS and CDR2 is SASEGT. V gave up 6 bases and J gave up 6 bases, with 12 bases separating them. This CDR3 has 13 residues. The CDR3 region has the DNA TGTGCCAGCAGCTCTAGCGACAGCAATGAGCAGTTCTTC. Its protein product is CASSSSDSNEQFF.

This clone was seen a handful of times. The rearrangement links TRBV4-2 to TRBJ2-3; TRBD2 matches at 10 bases. The CDR3 length is 13 residues. From germline, CDR1 is LGHNA and CDR2 YNFKEQ. V shed 8 bases, J shed 2 bases, and the junction held 1 base outside the gene matches. The CDR3 coding sequence is TGTGCCAGCGGGACTAGCGTCACAGATACGCAGTATTTT. It is translated as CASGTSVTDTQYF.

The rearrangement links TRBV2 to TRBJ2-1; a possible D gene is TRBD2 (6 bases). Looked up from germline, CDR1 is SNHLY and CDR2 is FYNNEI. Trimming shortened V by 7 bases and J by 4 bases, and 20 bases separated the two germline ends. This CDR3 comprises 16 residues. CDR3 DNA: TGTGCCAGCAAGCGGGTGGCCGTCGGGGGTTACAATGAGCAGTTCTTC. It is translated as CASKRVAVGGYNEQFF.

The CDR3 DNA follows: TGTGCCAGTTCAAGAGTTAGGGGCGGGGGAGCCTACAATGAGCAGTTCTTC. It translates to CASSRVRGGGAYNEQFF. J is TRBJ2-1 and V is TRBV2; the match to TRBD2 covers 7 bases. Germline loops: CDR1 SNHLY, CDR2 FYNNEI. The CDR3 runs to 17 residues. Trimming removed 9 bases from V and 2 bases from J; junction bases left unmatched: 16. The variable domain in full, with the rest retrieved from reference TRBV2 and TRBJ2-1, is EPEVTQTPSHQVTQMGQEVILRCVPISNHLYFYWYRQILGQKVEFLVSFYNNEISEKSEIFDDQFSVERPDGSNFTLKIRSTKLEDSAMYFCASSRVRGGGAYNEQFFGPGTRLTVL.

This clone appeared once. The chain carries TRBV30 and TRBJ2-3; no definite D call. With 3 bases removed from V and 4 bases from J, the gap between germline ends came to 5 bases. The V gene's germline CDR1 is GTSNPN and CDR2 SVGIG (reference sequence). The CDR3 totals 11 residues. DNA of the CDR3: TGTGCCTGGAGAGGGTCAGATACGCAGTATTTT. This encodes CAWRGSDTQYF.

The rearrangement uses TRBV2 and TRBJ2-7; possible D gene TRBD2, 5 bases. Germline V gene data show CDR1 as SNHLY and CDR2 as FYNNEI. This CDR3 is built from 15 residues. The V end was cut by 5 bases, the J end by 1 base, with 15 bases between. In DNA, the CDR3 is TGTGCCAGCAGTCAGGAGGCCCTTGCTTCCTACGAGCAGTACTTC. Protein sequence: CASSQEALASYEQYF.

This clone was observed a handful of times. The chain combines TRBV29-1 with TRBJ2-3; unclear D gene. This CDR3 region has 14 residues. Trimming took 2 bases from V and 2 from J, leaving 11 bases between them. CDR1 is SQVTM and CDR2 is ANQGSEA in the germline V gene. CDR3 nucleotides: TGCAGCGTTGAACCGGCTACCTCCACAGATACGCAGTATTTT. Amino acid sequence: CSVEPATSTDTQYF.

This clone showed up just a few times. The chain couples TRBV10-3 to TRBJ1-1, with a possible D match to TRBD1 (5 bases). Germline CDR1 is ENHRY and CDR2 is SYGVKD. With 6 bases removed from V and 8 bases from J, the gap between germline ends came to 16 bases. The CDR3 runs 13 residues. The CDR3 nucleotides are TGTGCCATCAGGGATCTAGGGACGTCAGAAGCTTTCTTT. Protein sequence: CAIRDLGTSEAFF.

The V call is TRBV27, the J call TRBJ1-2; D is undetermined. Germline CDR1 MNHEY, CDR2 SMNVEV (reference sequence). This CDR3 spans 12 amino acids. The V gene lost 11 bases and the J gene lost 1 base, with 11 bases spanning the gap. The CDR3 spells CAAGSFNYGYTF. CDR3 nucleotide sequence: TGTGCCGCTGGGAGTTTTAACTATGGCTACACCTTC.

V usage is TRBV5-1 and J usage is TRBJ1-1; 8 bases agree with TRBD1. Germline trimming cut 0 bases from V and 4 bases from J; bases unmatched to any gene: 5. Germline CDR1 SGHRS, CDR2 YFSETQ. CDR3 length: 15 amino acids. The CDR3 protein is CASSLGTGWVTEAFF. DNA for the CDR3: TGCGCCAGCAGCTTGGGGACAGGGTGGGTCACTGAAGCTTTCTTT.

The genes are TRBV30 and TRBJ2-3; 12 bases fit TRBD2. This CDR3 region has 15 residues. The junction had 8 bases not matched to a gene; V was cut back by 2 bases and J by 8 bases. Germline V gene sequence: CDR1 GTSNPN, CDR2 SVGIG (reference sequence). CDR3 in amino acids: CAWSSLAGGPSTQYF. DNA for the CDR3: TGTGCCTGGAGTTCCCTAGCGGGAGGGCCAAGTACGCAGTATTTT.

The rearrangement joins TRBV30 to TRBJ2-7; D uncertain. The CDR3 consists of 12 residues. Germline CDR1 and CDR2: GTSNPN and SVGIG (reference sequence). V was trimmed by 0 bases and J by 5 bases, leaving 8 bases between them. The CDR3 is CAWSVLLNEQYF. Here the CDR3 DNA reads TGTGCCTGGAGTGTACTACTCAACGAGCAGTACTTC.

This sequence joins TRBV7-2 and TRBJ1-2, with D unresolved. CDR1 is SGHTA and CDR2 is FQGNSA in the germline V gene. The germline V and J ends were trimmed by 1 base and 3 bases, with 0 bases remaining between them. The CDR3 runs 11 residues. In DNA, the CDR3 is TGTGCCAGCAGCTTAGACTATGGCTACACCTTC. It translates to CASSLDYGYTF.

V usage is TRBV7-2 and J usage is TRBJ1-2, with no clear D. Looked up from germline, CDR1 is SGHTA and CDR2 is FQGNSA. CDR3 length: 15 amino acids. V was pared by 3 bases and J by 1 base, with 12 bases between. The CDR3 is CASSLALKSNYGYTF. The CDR3 bases are TGTGCCAGCAGCTTGGCCCTCAAAAGTAACTATGGCTACACCTTC.

This clone has only one observation. The J gene is TRBJ1-5, the V gene TRBV7-2, with D uncertain. The CDR3 is made up of 12 amino acids. Trimming took off 4 bases at V and 9 bases at J, with 10 bases between the two ends. CDR1 and CDR2 from the germline V gene are SGHTA and FQGNSA. Here the CDR3 reads CASSSRVGPQHF. The CDR3 coding sequence is TGTGCCAGCAGCTCCCGGGTTGGGCCCCAGCATTTT.

This sequence joins TRBV18 and TRBJ1-2, with 12 bases fitting TRBD1. Germline values: CDR1 KGHSH, CDR2 LQKENI. After removal of 6 bases from V and 5 bases from J, the junction contained 7 bases not matched to a gene. The CDR3 spans 15 residues. In nucleotides, the CDR3 is TGTGCCAGCTCTTCCCCGGGACAGGGGGCATATGGCTACACCTTC. Its translation is CASSSPGQGAYGYTF. Looking up the rest from reference TRBV18 and TRBJ1-2 gives the full variable domain: NAGVMQNPRHLVRRRGQEARLRCSPMKGHSHVYWYRQLPEEGLKFMVYLQKENIIDESGMPKERFSAEFPKEGPSILRIQQVVRGDSAAYFCASSSPGQGAYGYTFGSGTRLTVV.

The genes are TRBV9 and TRBJ2-7; the D gene is possibly TRBD2 (6 bases). Germline V gene data show CDR1 as SGDLS and CDR2 as YYNGEE. The CDR3 runs to 16 residues. Trimming cost V 1 base and J 5 bases, with 19 bases left between them. Here the CDR3 DNA reads TGTGCCAGCAGCGTACAAGGGTTCCCCTGGGAGGACGAGCAGTACTTC. It is translated as CASSVQGFPWEDEQYF.

This clone was picked up one time. The gene calls are TRBV4-1 and TRBJ2-1; D not certain. This CDR3 is 16 amino acids long. Trimming pared 0 bases from V and 3 bases from J, leaving 12 bases between. CDR1 is MGHRA, CDR2 YSYEKL, per germline. The CDR3 sequence: CASSQDLAKSYNEQFF. The CDR3, as DNA: TGCGCCAGCAGCCAAGATTTGGCTAAGAGCTACAATGAGCAGTTCTTC.

The sample holds a few counts of this clone. The gene calls are TRBV30 and TRBJ1-4, with unresolved D. This CDR3 region has 14 residues. Germline-derived CDR1 and CDR2 are GTSNPN and SVGIG (reference sequence). V lost 3 bases and J 4 bases, leaving 12 bases between the germline ends. The CDR3 loop is CAWSSLGVNEKLFF. The CDR3 nucleotides read TGTGCCTGGAGCAGTCTCGGAGTTAATGAAAAACTGTTTTTT. Full variable domain (missing parts from reference TRBV30 and TRBJ1-4): SQTIHQWPATLVQPVGSPLSLECTVEGTSNPNLYWYRQAAGRGLQLLFYSVGIGQISSEVPQNLSASRPQDRQFILSSKKLLLSDSGFYLCAWSSLGVNEKLFFGSGTQLSVL.

The chain carries TRBV14 and TRBJ2-1; unclear D gene. Between the trimmed V and J ends, which lost 1 base and 0 bases, there was a span of 16 bases. Germline CDR1 is SGHDN and CDR2 is FVKESK. This CDR3 spans 18 amino acids. Here the CDR3 reads CASSQGTTVIPSYNEQFF. The CDR3 DNA reads TGTGCCAGCAGCCAAGGTACCACAGTGATACCCTCCTACAATGAGCAGTTCTTC. Together with reference TRBV14 and TRBJ2-1, the CDR3 gives the full variable domain: EAGVTQFPSHSVIEKGQTVTLRCDPISGHDNLYWYRRVMGKEIKFLLHFVKESKQDESGMPNNRFLAERTGGTYSTLKVQPAELEDSGVYFCASSQGTTVIPSYNEQFFGPGTRLTVL.

The chain carries TRBV2 and TRBJ1-5, with D possibly matching TRBD1 (6 bases). Per the germline V gene, CDR1 is SNHLY and CDR2 is FYNNEI. V was clipped by 7 bases and J by 5 bases, with 12 bases between them. The CDR3 runs 13 residues. Here the CDR3 reads CASKAGVYQPQHF. CDR3 sequence (DNA): TGTGCCAGCAAGGCAGGGGTCTATCAGCCCCAGCATTTT.

The CDR3 here is CASSGLASTGELFF. CDR3 nucleotide sequence: TGCGCCAGCAGTGGACTAGCGAGCACCGGGGAGCTGTTTTTT. The chain joins TRBV5-1 to TRBJ2-2, with 9 bases matching TRBD2. After removal of 5 bases from V and 4 bases from J, the junction contained 3 bases not matched to a gene. Per the germline V gene, CDR1 is SGHRS and CDR2 is YFSETQ. The CDR3 has 14 residues. Full variable domain (rest looked up from reference TRBV5-1 and TRBJ2-2): KAGVTQTPRYLIKTRGQQVTLSCSPISGHRSVSWYQQTPGQGLQFLFEYFSETQRNKGNFPGRFSGRQFSNSRSEMNVSTLELGDSALYLCASSGLASTGELFFGEGSRLTVL.

This chain connects TRBV19 to TRBJ1-1; D is possibly TRBD1 (6 bases). This CDR3 has 14 residues. Germline V gives CDR1 LNHDA, CDR2 SQIVND (reference sequence). The germline V and J ends were trimmed by 3 bases and 11 bases, with 19 bases remaining between them. Here the CDR3 DNA reads TGTGCCAGTAGTATGCCCCAATACAGGGAAAGGGCTTTCTTT. Amino acids: CASSMPQYRERAFF.

This rearrangement joins TRBV21-1 to TRBJ2-7. TRBV21-1 is a known pseudogene. This CDR3 is 16 amino acids long. The chain's CDR3 is CASSSSNGPSHYEQYF. CDR3 bases: TGTGCCAGCAGCTCCAGCAACGGTCCAAGCCACTACGAGCAGTACTTC.

The sample holds one count of this clone. The chain carries TRBV5-1 and TRBJ2-7; 8 bases line up with TRBD1. Losses at the gene ends were 1 base for V and 2 bases for J; bases not matched to a gene: 8. The CDR3 runs to 16 residues. In germline, CDR1 is SGHRS, CDR2 YFSETQ. CDR3 DNA sequence: TGCGCCAGCAGCTTGATGGCCACGGGACAGGCCTACGAGCAGTACTTC. This translates into CASSLMATGQAYEQYF. The whole variable domain, remainder taken from reference TRBV5-1 and TRBJ2-7, is KAGVTQTPRYLIKTRGQQVTLSCSPISGHRSVSWYQQTPGQGLQFLFEYFSETQRNKGNFPGRFSGRQFSNSRSEMNVSTLELGDSALYLCASSLMATGQAYEQYFGPGTRLTVT.

This rearrangement joins TRBV9 to TRBJ1-4, with TRBD1 matching 8 bases. J lost 3 bases, V lost 1 base, and 5 bases had no gene match. The CDR3 extends over 16 amino acids. Germline V CDR1 and CDR2: SGDLS, YYNGEE. CDR3 residues: CASSVSTGEANEKLFF. The CDR3 DNA sequence: TGTGCCAGCAGCGTATCGACAGGGGAGGCTAATGAAAAACTGTTTTTT.